One sample yielded the 30 T cell receptor beta chains listed below, sequenced in a study of blood T cell repertoires in COVID-19. This table comes from immunoSEQ multiplex PCR, and its TCRdb copy is limited to in-frame clones, with some not included. The table records 250,000 to 350,000 clones, around 82% of them present only once. The sequencing sample was made of peripheral blood. Receptor source: a human donor with COVID-19, enrolled during active disease. The donor label of this sample is uncertain.

This chain uses TRBV7-3 with TRBJ2-2; 14 bases line up with TRBD2. This CDR3 has 17 residues. V shed 2 bases and J 6 bases; nucleotides not matched to a gene: 5. The germline gives CDR1 SGHTA, CDR2 FQGTGA. CDR3 region: CASSLWTSGRKAGELFF. As DNA, the CDR3 is TGTGCCAGCAGCTTATGGACTAGCGGGAGGAAGGCCGGGGAGCTGTTTTTT.

This clone was observed a handful of times. This chain links TRBV19 with TRBJ1-5; D not resolved. Germline V gene sequence: CDR1 LNHDA, CDR2 SQIVND (reference sequence). V lost 6 bases to trimming and J lost 7 bases, with 13 bases between them. The CDR3 spans 13 residues. The CDR3 region has the DNA TGTGCCAGTAGGGAGGACCTCACGCAGCCCCAGCATTTT. It codes for CASREDLTQPQHF.

This clone appeared once. This rearrangement joins TRBV10-2 to TRBJ2-7, with TRBD1 matching over 8 bases. This CDR3 is built from 15 residues. J lost 1 base, V lost 6 bases, and 8 bases had no gene match. Per germline, CDR1 WSHSY and CDR2 SAAADI. The CDR3 DNA follows: TGCGCCAGCAGACGTACGGGACAGGCTTCCTACGAGCAGTACTTC. Residues: CASRRTGQASYEQYF.

The chain has TRBV15 and TRBJ2-5; a possible D gene is TRBD2 (6 bases). Deletions cut 0 bases from V and 4 bases from J, with 15 bases between. Germline V gene data show CDR1 as LNHNV and CDR2 as YYDKDF (reference sequence). The CDR3 is made up of 16 amino acids. CDR3: CATSRDGGAGLETQYF. CDR3 DNA: TGTGCCACCAGCAGAGATGGCGGCGCGGGATTAGAGACCCAGTACTTC.

This clone was counted ten times or more. V usage is TRBV28 and J usage is TRBJ1-1; possible D gene TRBD1, 6 bases. Germline V gene sequence: CDR1 MDHEN, CDR2 SYDVKM. The V end lost 5 bases, the J end lost 1 base, and 17 bases lay between the germline ends. The CDR3 has 16 residues. The CDR3 is CASSTLPGQPNTEAFF. The CDR3 DNA reads as TGTGCCAGCAGTACTCTCCCCGGACAGCCGAACACTGAAGCTTTCTTT. Supplemented by reference TRBV28 and TRBJ1-1, the full variable domain reads DVKVTQSSRYLVKRTGEKVFLECVQDMDHENMFWYRQDPGLGLRLIYFSYDVKMKEKGDIPEGYSVSREKKERFSLILESASTNQTSMYLCASSTLPGQPNTEAFFGQGTRLTVV.

This clone turned up a few times. The gene calls are TRBV19 and TRBJ2-2; tentative D call: TRBD2 (6 bases). In germline, CDR1 is LNHDA, CDR2 SQIVND (reference sequence). The CDR3 consists of 15 residues. The DNA of the CDR3 is TGTGCGACGAGTCCGAGGAGGGGACCGACCGGGGAGCTGTTTTTT. Its translation is CATSPRRGPTGELFF.

This chain links TRBV5-4 with TRBJ1-3; 7 nucleotides match TRBD1. This CDR3 has 13 amino acids. V lost 2 bases and J lost 8; bases outside the gene matches: 4. Germline CDR1 and CDR2: SGHNT and YYREEE (reference sequence). CDR3: CASSFQGEDTIYF. CDR3 sequence (DNA): TGTGCCAGCAGCTTCCAGGGGGAGGACACCATATATTTT.

CDR3 bases: TGTGCCTGGAGTCCGGGACTAGGCGATGAGCAGTTCTTC. It yields the protein CAWSPGLGDEQFF. V is TRBV30 and J is TRBJ2-1, with 8 bases fitting TRBD2. V lost 2 bases to trimming and J lost 8 bases; unmatched junction nucleotides: 5. This CDR3 comprises 13 residues. Germline-derived CDR1 and CDR2 are GTSNPN and SVGIG (reference sequence).

The chain is built from TRBV7-8 and TRBJ2-5; D call uncertain. The CDR3 length is 14 residues. Trimming pared 5 bases from V and 5 bases from J, leaving 15 bases between. The germline V gene has CDR1 SGHVS and CDR2 FQNEAQ. Here the CDR3 reads CASSLERSEETQYF. In DNA form, the CDR3 reads TGTGCCAGCAGCCTAGAGCGAAGCGAGGAGACCCAGTACTTC.

The DNA of the CDR3 is TGTGCCAGCAGCTTGTTCTACCAAGAGACCCAGTACTTC. Translating it yields CASSLFYQETQYF. V is TRBV5-4 and J is TRBJ2-5, with D uncertain. The CDR3 contains 13 residues. The ends were cut back, 1 base at V and 0 bases at J, with 4 bases in the middle. Looked up from germline, CDR1 is SGHNT and CDR2 is YYREEE (reference sequence).

In its sample, this clone was seen a few times. The gene calls are TRBV7-8 and TRBJ1-1, with a tentative D call TRBD1 (5 bases). V lost 5 bases, J lost 4 bases, and 14 bases lay in between. Germline V gene lookup returns CDR1 SGHVS and CDR2 FQNEAQ. This CDR3 is 14 amino acids long. CDR3 sequence reads: CASSPGAGVTEAFF. CDR3 in DNA: TGTGCCAGCAGCCCTGGGGCGGGGGTCACTGAAGCTTTCTTT.

This clone was counted only a few times. The rearrangement links TRBV4-1 to TRBJ2-7; 9 bases fit TRBD2. V dropped 0 bases and J dropped 2; count of bases not matched to a gene: 8. CDR3 length: 17 amino acids. Germline CDR1 reads MGHRA; CDR2 reads YSYEKL. CDR3 in DNA: TGCGCCAGCAGCCAAGATCTGGCCAGCGGGAGGCCCTACGAGCAGTACTTC. Translated: CASSQDLASGRPYEQYF.

This sequence joins TRBV6-1 and TRBJ2-3; 12 positions agree with TRBD2. The germline V gene has CDR1 MNHNS and CDR2 SASEGT. J was trimmed by 4 bases and V by 4 bases; bases with no gene match: 6. The CDR3 loop spans 16 amino acids. As DNA, the CDR3 is TGTGCCAGCAGTGGCCGACTAGCGGGAGCCGCAGATACGCAGTATTTT. Protein product: CASSGRLAGAADTQYF.

This clone appeared a single time. The chain joins TRBV7-2 to TRBJ2-1; 10 bases agree with TRBD2. V shed 5 bases and J 3 bases; nucleotides not matched to a gene: 4. The germline V gene encodes CDR1 SGHTA and CDR2 FQGNSA. This CDR3 comprises 15 residues. The CDR3 DNA reads TGTGCCAGCAGCCGGAAGCGGGGGGGCTACAATGAGCAGTTCTTC. Its translation: CASSRKRGGYNEQFF.

This chain connects TRBV29-1 to TRBJ2-1; 10 nucleotides agree with TRBD1. Trimming cost V 7 bases and J 5 bases; bases outside gene matches: 8. The CDR3 totals 14 residues. Per germline, CDR1 SQVTM and CDR2 ANQGSEA. CDR3 sequence (DNA): TGCAGCGCCTCGACAGGGGGCAGTGACAATGAGCAGTTCTTC. This codes for CSASTGGSDNEQFF.

The genes are TRBV19 and TRBJ2-1, with a weak D call TRBD2 (5 bases). Germline CDR1 reads LNHDA; CDR2 reads SQIVND (reference sequence). Trimming removed 8 bases from V and 8 bases from J, with 16 bases in between. The CDR3 extends over 13 amino acids. The CDR3 spells CASSSQEVDEQFF. CDR3 coding DNA: TGTGCCAGTTCCTCGCAGGAGGTCGATGAGCAGTTCTTC. The full variable domain, rest sourced from reference TRBV19 and TRBJ2-1, is DGGITQSPKYLFRKEGQNVTLSCEQNLNHDAMYWYRQDPGQGLRLIYYSQIVNDFQKGDIAEGYSVSREKKESFPLTVTSAQKNPTAFYLCASSSQEVDEQFFGPGTRLTVL.

The CDR3 sequence: CASRRQGPNYGYTF. Written as DNA, the CDR3 is TGTGCCAGCAGGCGACAGGGGCCGAACTATGGCTACACCTTC. The chain uses TRBV28 and TRBJ1-2, with 8 bases matching TRBD1. Germline V gene data show CDR1 as MDHEN and CDR2 as SYDVKM. The ends lost 6 bases at V and 2 bases at J; junction bases unmatched: 5. The CDR3 totals 14 residues.

This chain links TRBV2 with TRBJ2-1; 8 nucleotides agree with TRBD2. The CDR3 spans 14 residues. V shed 4 bases and J 3 bases; nucleotides not matched to a gene: 2. Per the germline V gene, CDR1 is SNHLY and CDR2 is FYNNEI. The CDR3 DNA is TGTGCCAGCAGTGGCGGGAGGAACTACAATGAGCAGTTCTTC. Encoded protein: CASSGGRNYNEQFF.

This chain links TRBV27 with TRBJ1-3; D gene ambiguous. V was pared by 3 bases and J by 3 bases, with 9 bases between. This CDR3 has 14 amino acids. The V gene's germline CDR1 is MNHEY and CDR2 SMNVEV (reference sequence). The CDR3 here is CASSLGRSGNTIYF. The CDR3 coding sequence is TGTGCCAGCAGTTTGGGGAGGAGTGGAAACACCATATATTTT.

This clone was counted only a few times. The chain has TRBV28 and TRBJ1-6; 7 bases map to TRBD1. V was clipped by 6 bases and J by 5 bases; unmatched bases: 4. Germline CDR1 and CDR2: MDHEN and SYDVKM. There are 14 residues in the CDR3. The DNA of the CDR3 is TGTGCCAGCAGGTGGACAGGAGATAATTCACCCCTCCACTTT. Translation gives CASRWTGDNSPLHF.

The chain has TRBV7-8 and TRBJ2-3; 7 bases line up with TRBD2. The trim removed 5 bases at V and 2 bases at J, leaving 4 bases unmatched. The length of the CDR3 is 14 residues. Germline values: CDR1 SGHVS, CDR2 FQNEAQ. The CDR3 DNA reads TGTGCCAGCAGCCTGGCGGGAGCCACAGATACGCAGTATTTT. It yields the protein CASSLAGATDTQYF. Full variable domain (outside the CDR3, taken from reference TRBV7-8 and TRBJ2-3): GAGVSQSPRYKVAKRGQDVALRCDPISGHVSLFWYQQALGQGPEFLTYFQNEAQLDKSGLPSDRFFAERPEGSVSTLKIQRTQQEDSAVYLCASSLAGATDTQYFGPGTRLTVL.

This clone was found once. The chain joins TRBV28 to TRBJ2-1; 8 bases line up with TRBD2. The CDR3 length is 16 residues. Germline CDR1 MDHEN, CDR2 SYDVKM. V gave up 6 bases and J gave up 0 bases; unmatched junction bases: 7. The CDR3: CASRNLAGSSYNEQFF. CDR3 DNA: TGTGCCAGCAGAAACCTAGCGGGTAGCTCCTACAATGAGCAGTTCTTC.

This rearrangement joins TRBV7-9 to TRBJ1-1; tentatively, D is TRBD1 (5 bases). V shed 5 bases and J shed 8 bases, with 24 bases lying between them. This CDR3 comprises 16 residues. Germline V CDR1 and CDR2: SEHNR, FQNEAQ (reference sequence). In DNA, the CDR3 is TGTGCCAGCAGCCCATCGGCCTCATACAGGCCCCCCGAAGCTTTCTTT. Residues: CASSPSASYRPPEAFF.

This sequence joins TRBV7-6 and TRBJ2-3; 10 bases line up with TRBD2. CDR3 length: 15 residues. Per the germline V gene, CDR1 is SGHVS and CDR2 is FNYEAQ. Trimming cost V 6 bases and J 6 bases; bases outside gene matches: 9. CDR3 sequence: CASSQTSGPQDTQYF. CDR3 DNA: TGTGCCAGCAGTCAGACTAGCGGGCCCCAGGATACGCAGTATTTT.

This rearrangement joins TRBV9 to TRBJ2-7; TRBD1 aligns across 8 bases. This CDR3 spans 16 amino acids. The junction had 7 bases not matched to a gene; V was cut back by 0 bases and J by 2 bases. Germline assignment: CDR1 SGDLS and CDR2 YYNGEE. CDR3 residues: CASSVGAGQGTYEQYF. For the CDR3, the DNA is TGTGCCAGCAGCGTAGGCGCCGGACAGGGCACCTACGAGCAGTACTTC.

The chain joins TRBV4-1 to TRBJ2-6; 12 nucleotides line up with TRBD2. CDR3 length: 17 amino acids. Germline assignment: CDR1 MGHRA and CDR2 YSYEKL. J was trimmed by 2 bases and V by 3 bases; bases with no gene match: 2. The CDR3 DNA follows: TGCGCCAGCAGCCAGACTAGCGGGAGTACTGGGGCCAACGTCCTGACTTTC. It is translated as CASSQTSGSTGANVLTF.

This clone was found once. V usage is TRBV3-1 (or the pseudogene TRBV3-2) and J usage is TRBJ2-3; TRBD2 agrees at 13 bases. Germline V CDR1 and CDR2: LGHDT, YNNKEL (reference sequence). The CDR3 runs 15 residues. Trimming took 5 bases from V and 5 from J; bases not matched to a gene: 4. CDR3 sequence (DNA): TGTGCCAGCAGCGGACTAGCGGGAGAGATAGATACGCAGTATTTT. Its protein is CASSGLAGEIDTQYF.

V gene TRBV28 combines with J gene TRBJ1-3; D may be TRBD1 (5 bases). The germline CDR1 and CDR2 sequences are MDHEN and SYDVKM. Between the trimmed V and J ends, which lost 3 bases and 4 bases, there was a span of 25 bases. This CDR3 has 19 residues. CDR3 amino acids: CASSLAGSPDSHRGNTIYF. The CDR3 coding sequence is TGTGCCAGCAGTTTGGCAGGGTCCCCCGATTCTCACCGGGGAAACACCATATATTTT.

V gene TRBV9 combines with J gene TRBJ2-7, with 11 bases identical to TRBD2. J gave up 3 bases and V 4 bases, and 12 bases lay outside the gene matches. Germline V gene sequence: CDR1 SGDLS, CDR2 YYNGEE. The CDR3 has 17 residues. CDR3 DNA: TGTGCCAGCAGCTCGGGACTAGCGGCGGGGTTGAACTACGAGCAGTACTTC. Amino acid sequence: CASSSGLAAGLNYEQYF.

This sequence joins TRBV28 and TRBJ1-3; D is ambiguous. The CDR3 runs to 14 residues. CDR1 is MDHEN, CDR2 SYDVKM, per germline. Trimming left V 5 bases short and J 8 bases short, with 16 bases between. The CDR3 bases are TGTGCCAGCAGTCCCCGGGGTCCTGAGGACACCATATATTTT. It specifies CASSPRGPEDTIYF.